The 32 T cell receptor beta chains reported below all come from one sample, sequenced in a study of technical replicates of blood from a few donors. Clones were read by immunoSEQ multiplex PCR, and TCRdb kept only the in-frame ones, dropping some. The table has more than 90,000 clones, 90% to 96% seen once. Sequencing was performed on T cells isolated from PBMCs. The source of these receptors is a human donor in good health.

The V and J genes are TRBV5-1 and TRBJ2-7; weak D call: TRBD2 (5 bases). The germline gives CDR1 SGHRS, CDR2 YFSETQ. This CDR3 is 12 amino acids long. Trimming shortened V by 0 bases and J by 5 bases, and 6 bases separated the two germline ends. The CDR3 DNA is TGCGCCAGCAGCTTGGTCGGGAACGAGCAGTACTTC. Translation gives CASSLVGNEQYF. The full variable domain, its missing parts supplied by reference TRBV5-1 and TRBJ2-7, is KAGVTQTPRYLIKTRGQQVTLSCSPISGHRSVSWYQQTPGQGLQFLFEYFSETQRNKGNFPGRFSGRQFSNSRSEMNVSTLELGDSALYLCASSLVGNEQYFGPGTRLTVT.

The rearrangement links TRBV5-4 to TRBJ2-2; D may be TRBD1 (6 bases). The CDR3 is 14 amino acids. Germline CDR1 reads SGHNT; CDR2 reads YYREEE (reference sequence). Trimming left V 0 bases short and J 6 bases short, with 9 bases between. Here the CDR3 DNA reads TGTGCCAGCAGCTTGGGACAGGTCGCCGGGGAGCTGTTTTTT. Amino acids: CASSLGQVAGELFF.

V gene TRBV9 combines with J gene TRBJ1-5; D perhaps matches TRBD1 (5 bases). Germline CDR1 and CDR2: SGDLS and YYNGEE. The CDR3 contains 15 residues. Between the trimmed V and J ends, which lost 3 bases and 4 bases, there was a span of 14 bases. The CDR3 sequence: CASSGPGDPNQPQHF. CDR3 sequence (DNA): TGTGCCAGCAGCGGGCCGGGGGATCCTAATCAGCCCCAGCATTTT.

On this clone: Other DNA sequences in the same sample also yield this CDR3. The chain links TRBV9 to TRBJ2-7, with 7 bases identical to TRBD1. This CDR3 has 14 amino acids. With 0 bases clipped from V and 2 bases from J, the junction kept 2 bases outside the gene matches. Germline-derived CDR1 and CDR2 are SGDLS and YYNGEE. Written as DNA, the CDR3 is TGTGCCAGCAGCGTAGGACAGGGAGCCTACGAGCAGTACTTC. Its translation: CASSVGQGAYEQYF.

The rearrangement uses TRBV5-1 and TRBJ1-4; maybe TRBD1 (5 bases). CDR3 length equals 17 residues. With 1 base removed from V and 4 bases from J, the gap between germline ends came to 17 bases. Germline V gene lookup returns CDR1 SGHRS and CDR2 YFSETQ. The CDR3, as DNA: TGCGCCAGCAGCTTGAGCTTAGGGGCTGAGAGTAATGAAAAACTGTTTTTT. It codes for CASSLSLGAESNEKLFF.

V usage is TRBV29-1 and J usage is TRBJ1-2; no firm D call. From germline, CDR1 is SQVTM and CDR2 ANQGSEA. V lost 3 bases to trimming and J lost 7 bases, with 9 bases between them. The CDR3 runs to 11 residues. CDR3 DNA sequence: TGCAGCGTTGAGAGGGCTGGTGGCTACACCTTC. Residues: CSVERAGGYTF.

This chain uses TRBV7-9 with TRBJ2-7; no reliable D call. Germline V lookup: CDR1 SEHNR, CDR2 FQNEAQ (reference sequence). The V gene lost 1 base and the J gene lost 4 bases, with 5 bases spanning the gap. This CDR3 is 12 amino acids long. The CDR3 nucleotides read TGTGCCAGCAGCTTAGTTCCTTACGAGCAGTACTTC. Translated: CASSLVPYEQYF.

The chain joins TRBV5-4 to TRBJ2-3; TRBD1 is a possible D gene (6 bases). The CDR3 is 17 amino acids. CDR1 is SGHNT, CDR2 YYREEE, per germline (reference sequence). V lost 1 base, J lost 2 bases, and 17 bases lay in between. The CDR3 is CASSLKTTGTHTDTQYF. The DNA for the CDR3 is TGTGCCAGCAGCTTGAAAACAACGGGGACACACACAGATACGCAGTATTTT.

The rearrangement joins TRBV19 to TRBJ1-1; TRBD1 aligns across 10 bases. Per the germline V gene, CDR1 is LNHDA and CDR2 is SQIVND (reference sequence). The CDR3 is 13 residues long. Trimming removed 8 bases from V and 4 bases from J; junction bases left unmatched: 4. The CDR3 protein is CASWTGGITEAFF. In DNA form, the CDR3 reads TGTGCCAGTTGGACAGGGGGAATCACTGAAGCTTTCTTT.

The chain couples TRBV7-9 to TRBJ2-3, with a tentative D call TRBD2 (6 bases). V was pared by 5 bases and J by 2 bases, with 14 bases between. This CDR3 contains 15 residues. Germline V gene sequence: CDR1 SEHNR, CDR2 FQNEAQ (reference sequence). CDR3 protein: CASSPGLSFTDTQYF. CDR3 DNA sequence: TGTGCCAGCAGCCCGGGACTCTCCTTCACAGATACGCAGTATTTT.

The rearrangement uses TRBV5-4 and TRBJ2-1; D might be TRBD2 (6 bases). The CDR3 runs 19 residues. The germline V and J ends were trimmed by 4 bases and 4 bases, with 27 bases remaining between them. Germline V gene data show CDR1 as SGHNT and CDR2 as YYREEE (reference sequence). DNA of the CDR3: TGTGCCAGCAGCCTGAATATGGTGGAATCGGGACTCGATTACAATGAGCAGTTCTTC. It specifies CASSLNMVESGLDYNEQFF. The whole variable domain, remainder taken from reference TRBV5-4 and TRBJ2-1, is ETGVTQSPTHLIKTRGQQVTLRCSSQSGHNTVSWYQQALGQGPQFIFQYYREEENGRGNFPPRFSGLQFPNYSSELNVNALELDDSALYLCASSLNMVESGLDYNEQFFGPGTRLTVL.

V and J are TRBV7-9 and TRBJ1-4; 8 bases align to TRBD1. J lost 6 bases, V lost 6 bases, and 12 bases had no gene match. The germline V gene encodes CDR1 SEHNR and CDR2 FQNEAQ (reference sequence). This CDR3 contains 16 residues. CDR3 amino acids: CASRPNWTGLDEKLFF. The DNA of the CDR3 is TGTGCCAGCAGACCCAATTGGACAGGGTTAGATGAAAAACTGTTTTTT.

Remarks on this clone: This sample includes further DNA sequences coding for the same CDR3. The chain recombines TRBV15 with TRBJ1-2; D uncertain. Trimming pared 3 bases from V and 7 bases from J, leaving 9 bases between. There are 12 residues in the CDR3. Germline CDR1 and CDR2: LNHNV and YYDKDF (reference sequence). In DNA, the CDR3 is TGTGCCACCAGCAGTCCGGGGATTGGCTACACCTTC. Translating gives CATSSPGIGYTF.

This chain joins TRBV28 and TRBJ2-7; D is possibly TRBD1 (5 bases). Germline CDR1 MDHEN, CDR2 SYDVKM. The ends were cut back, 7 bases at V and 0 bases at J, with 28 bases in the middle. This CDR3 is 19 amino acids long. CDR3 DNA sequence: TGTGCCAGCACAAAATTCCCGAACGTGCGACAGACCCTCTCCTACGAGCAGTACTTC. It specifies CASTKFPNVRQTLSYEQYF.

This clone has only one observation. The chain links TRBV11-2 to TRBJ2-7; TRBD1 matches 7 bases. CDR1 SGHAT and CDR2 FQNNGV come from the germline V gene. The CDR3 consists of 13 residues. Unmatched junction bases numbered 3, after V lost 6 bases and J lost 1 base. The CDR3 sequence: CASSGTVSYEQYF. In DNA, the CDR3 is TGTGCCAGCAGTGGGACAGTGTCCTACGAGCAGTACTTC.

The CDR3 bases are TGTGCCAGCAGCCGGGACAGCCAAGAGACCCAGTACTTC. This encodes CASSRDSQETQYF. J is TRBJ2-5 and V is TRBV5-5, with 7 bases lining up with TRBD1. Unmatched junction bases numbered 1, after V lost 4 bases and J lost 1 base. Germline-derived CDR1 and CDR2 are SGHKS and YYEKEE (reference sequence). This CDR3 is built from 13 residues. Looking up the rest from reference TRBV5-5 and TRBJ2-5 gives the full variable domain: DAGVTQSPTHLIKTRGQQVTLRCSPISGHKSVSWYQQVLGQGPQFIFQYYEKEERGRGNFPDRFSARQFPNYSSELNVNALLLGDSALYLCASSRDSQETQYFGPGTRLLVL.

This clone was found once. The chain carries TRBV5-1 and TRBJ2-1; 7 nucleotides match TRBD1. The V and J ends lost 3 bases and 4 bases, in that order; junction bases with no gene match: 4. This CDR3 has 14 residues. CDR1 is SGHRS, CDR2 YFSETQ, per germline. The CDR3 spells CASSSQGPYNEQFF. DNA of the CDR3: TGCGCCAGCAGCTCACAGGGGCCTTACAATGAGCAGTTCTTC.

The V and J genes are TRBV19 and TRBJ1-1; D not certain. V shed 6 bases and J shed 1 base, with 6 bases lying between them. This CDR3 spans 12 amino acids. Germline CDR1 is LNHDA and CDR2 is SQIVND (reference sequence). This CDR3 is CASRRQNTEAFF. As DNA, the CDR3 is TGTGCCAGTAGGCGACAGAACACTGAAGCTTTCTTT.

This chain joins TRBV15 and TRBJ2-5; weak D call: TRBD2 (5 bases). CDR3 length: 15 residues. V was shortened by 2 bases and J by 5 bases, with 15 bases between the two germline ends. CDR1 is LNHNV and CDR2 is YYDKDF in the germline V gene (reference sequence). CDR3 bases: TGTGCCACCAGCAGACCGCCGGGTAGCGAGGAGACCCAGTACTTC. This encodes CATSRPPGSEETQYF.

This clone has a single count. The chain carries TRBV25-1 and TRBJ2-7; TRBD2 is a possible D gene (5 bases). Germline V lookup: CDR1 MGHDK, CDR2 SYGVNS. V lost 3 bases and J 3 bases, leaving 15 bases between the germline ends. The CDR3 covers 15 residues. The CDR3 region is CASSDFNRGIYEQYF. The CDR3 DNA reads TGTGCCAGCAGTGATTTCAACCGAGGGATCTACGAGCAGTACTTC.

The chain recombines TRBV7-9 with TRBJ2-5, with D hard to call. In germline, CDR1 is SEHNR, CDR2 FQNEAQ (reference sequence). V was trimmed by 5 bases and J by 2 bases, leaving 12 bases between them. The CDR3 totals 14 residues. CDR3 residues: CASSPPRGQETQYF. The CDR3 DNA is TGTGCCAGCAGCCCGCCTCGCGGACAAGAGACCCAGTACTTC.

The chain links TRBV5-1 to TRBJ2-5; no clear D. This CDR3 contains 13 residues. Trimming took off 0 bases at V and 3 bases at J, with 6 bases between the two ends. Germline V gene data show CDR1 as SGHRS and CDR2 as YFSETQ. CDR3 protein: CASSLAVEETQYF. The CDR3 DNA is TGCGCCAGCAGCTTGGCAGTGGAAGAGACCCAGTACTTC.

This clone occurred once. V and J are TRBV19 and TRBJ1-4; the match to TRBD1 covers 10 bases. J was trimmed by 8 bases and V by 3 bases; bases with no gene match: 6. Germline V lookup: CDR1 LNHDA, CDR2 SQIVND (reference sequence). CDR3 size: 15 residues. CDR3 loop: CASSIQDRGVEKLFF. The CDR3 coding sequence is TGTGCCAGTAGTATCCAGGACAGGGGGGTAGAAAAACTGTTTTTT.

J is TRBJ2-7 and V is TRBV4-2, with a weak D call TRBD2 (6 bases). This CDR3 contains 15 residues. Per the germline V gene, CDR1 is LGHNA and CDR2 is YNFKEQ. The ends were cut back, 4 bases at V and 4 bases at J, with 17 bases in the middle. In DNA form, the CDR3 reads TGTGCCAGCAGCCCCCAGCGGGCAAGCTTATACGAGCAGTACTTC. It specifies CASSPQRASLYEQYF.

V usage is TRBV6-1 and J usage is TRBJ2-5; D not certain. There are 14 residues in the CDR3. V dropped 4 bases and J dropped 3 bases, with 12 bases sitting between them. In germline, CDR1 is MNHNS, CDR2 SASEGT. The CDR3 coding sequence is TGTGCCAGCAGTGCAATTGGCAGCGAAGAGACCCAGTACTTC. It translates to CASSAIGSEETQYF.

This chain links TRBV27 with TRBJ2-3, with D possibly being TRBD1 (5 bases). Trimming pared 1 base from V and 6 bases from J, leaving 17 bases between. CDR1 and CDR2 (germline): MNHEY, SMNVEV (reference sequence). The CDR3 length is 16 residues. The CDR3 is CASSLLLGPALDTQYF. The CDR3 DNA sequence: TGTGCCAGCAGTTTATTACTGGGGCCGGCCTTGGATACGCAGTATTTT.

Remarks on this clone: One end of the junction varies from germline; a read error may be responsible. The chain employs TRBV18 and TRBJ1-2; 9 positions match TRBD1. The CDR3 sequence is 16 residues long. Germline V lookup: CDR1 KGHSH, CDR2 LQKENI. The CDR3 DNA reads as TGTGCCAGCTCACCACCGATGACAAGGACAGGGGTTGCCAGGTTCTTC. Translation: CASSPPMTRTGVARFF.

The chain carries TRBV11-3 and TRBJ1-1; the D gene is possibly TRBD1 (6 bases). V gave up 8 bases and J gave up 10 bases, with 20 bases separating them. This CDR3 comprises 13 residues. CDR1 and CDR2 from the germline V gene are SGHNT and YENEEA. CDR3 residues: CASRPMTGDLAFF. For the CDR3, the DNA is TGTGCCAGCCGACCTATGACAGGAGACCTAGCTTTCTTT.

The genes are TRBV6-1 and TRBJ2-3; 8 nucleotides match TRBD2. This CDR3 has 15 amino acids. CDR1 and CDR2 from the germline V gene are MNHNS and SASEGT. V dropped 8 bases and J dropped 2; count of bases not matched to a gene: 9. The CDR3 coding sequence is TGTGCCAGCTCTCTTAGCGGGACCCACACAGATACGCAGTATTTT. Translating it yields CASSLSGTHTDTQYF.

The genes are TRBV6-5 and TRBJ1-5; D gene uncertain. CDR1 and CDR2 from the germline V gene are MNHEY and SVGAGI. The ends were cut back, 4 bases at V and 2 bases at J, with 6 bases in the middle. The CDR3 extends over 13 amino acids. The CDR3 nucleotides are TGTGCCAGCAGTTCGGTGGGCAATCAGCCCCAGCATTTT. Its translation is CASSSVGNQPQHF.

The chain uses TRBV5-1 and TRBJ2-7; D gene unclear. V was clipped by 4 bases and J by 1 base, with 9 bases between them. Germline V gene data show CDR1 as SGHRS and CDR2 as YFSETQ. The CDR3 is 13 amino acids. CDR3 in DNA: TGCGCCAGCAGCATAGCTTTTTCCTACGAGCAGTACTTC. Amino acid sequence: CASSIAFSYEQYF.

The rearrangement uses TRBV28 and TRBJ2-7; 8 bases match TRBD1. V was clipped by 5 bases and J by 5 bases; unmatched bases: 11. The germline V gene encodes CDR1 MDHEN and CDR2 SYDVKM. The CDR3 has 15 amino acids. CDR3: CASSARDRFVNEQYF. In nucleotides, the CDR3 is TGTGCCAGCAGTGCGCGGGACAGGTTTGTTAACGAGCAGTACTTC.